The source of this T cell receptor (beta chain) is a study of T cells expressing NK-cell markers. Points from the study as a whole: Dominant NKG2C+ clonotypes accounted for 1.0-7.0% of CD8+ T cells in a handful of donors.

Following a re-call of the 5' RACE reads, TCRdb has one entry per CDR3 protein and lacks DNA. In total, the table holds 300,000 to 450,000 distinct CDR3 sequences. The CDR3 has 16 residues. The germline V gene has CDR1 SGHTA and CDR2 FQGNSA. Comment on this clonotype: As yet, its antigen is unknown.

The chain combines TRBV7-2 with TRBJ2-7; TCRdb's D gene call, TRBD1, goes unchecked for lack of DNA. The material sequenced was blood T cells: a sorted CD56 or NKG2C T cell subset, CD4+ or CD8+ T cells, or bulk PBMC T cells (not recorded which). The source of this sequence is a man aged 18 to 69 in good health. The chain's CDR3 is CASSLVPKQDSYEQYF. The full variable domain, rest sourced from reference TRBV7-2 and TRBJ2-7, is GAGVSQSPSNKVTEKGKDVELRCDPISGHTALYWYRQSLGQGLEFLIYFQGNSAPDKSGLPSDRFSAERTGGSVSTLTIQRTQQEDSAVYLCASSLVPKQDSYEQYFGPGTRLTVT.